One and the same sample provided the 27 T cell receptor beta chains below, sequenced in a study of human T cells and chemical hapten exposure. Regarding time point: patch test 1, 2 weeks after DPC sensitization. Treatment described: therapeutic diphenylcyclopropenone sensitization with weekly scalp DPC. Using its own MiXCR run on the RACE reads, TCRdb lists one record per CDR3 protein. The sample carries around 380,000 distinct CDR3 sequences, about 4.4% recorded once. The starting material was whole blood, obtained in connection with sensitization to the hapten diphenylcyclopropenone (DPC). The receptors here all came from a woman in her 50s with alopecia areata. Some clones in this sample may be carry-over from other donors' samples.

This clonotype was recorded at least ten times. The V call is TRBV29-1, the J call TRBJ2-7; D might be TRBD2 (6 bases). CDR3 length: 15 residues. V gave up 5 bases and J gave up 0 bases, with 17 bases separating them. The germline CDR1 and CDR2 sequences are SQVTM and ANQGSEA. The CDR3 DNA reads TGCAGCGTTCGGGGGTCGGGGAAGAGCTCCTACGAGCAGTACTTC. Translating gives CSVRGSGKSSYEQYF.

This clonotype came up many times. The chain carries TRBV7-9 and TRBJ1-1; 9 bases line up with TRBD1. Germline V CDR1 and CDR2: SEHNR, FQNEAQ (reference sequence). CDR3 length: 17 residues. The junction had 10 bases not matched to a gene; V was cut back by 5 bases and J by 0 bases. The chain's CDR3 is CASSPAGQGSLNTEAFF. The CDR3 region has the DNA TGTGCCAGCAGCCCAGCGGGACAGGGCAGTCTGAACACTGAAGCTTTCTTT.

Note on this clonotype: One base separates it from a far larger clone, so it is likely a read error. The rearrangement links TRBV5-4 to TRBJ2-2; no clear D gene. The CDR3 runs 13 residues. Germline values: CDR1 SGHNT, CDR2 YYREEE (reference sequence). Between the trimmed V and J ends, which lost 0 bases and 5 bases, there was a span of 5 bases. The CDR3 here is CASSLAPTGELFF. The CDR3 region has the DNA TGTGCCAGCAGCTTGGCCCCTACCGGGGAGCTGTTTTTT.

Many counts were recorded for this clonotype. The rearrangement joins TRBV6-2 or TRBV6-3 to TRBJ2-1; D ambiguous. V was cut by 5 bases and J by 7 bases, with 6 bases left in between. The CDR3 runs 11 residues. Germline loops: CDR1 MNHEY, CDR2 SVGEGT. The CDR3 DNA reads as TGTGCCAGCAGTGTTGGGAATGAGCAGTTCTTC. Protein: CASSVGNEQFF.

This clonotype was counted a few times. The genes are TRBV2 and TRBJ2-1; the D is unclear. With 3 bases removed from V and 10 bases from J, the gap between germline ends came to 10 bases. The CDR3 totals 12 residues. CDR1 SNHLY and CDR2 FYNNEI come from the germline V gene. This chain's CDR3 is CASSERTQEQFF. The CDR3 coding sequence is TGTGCCAGCAGTGAGAGGACCCAAGAGCAGTTCTTC. Looking up the rest from reference TRBV2 and TRBJ2-1 gives the full variable domain: EPEVTQTPSHQVTQMGQEVILRCVPISNHLYFYWYRQILGQKVEFLVSFYNNEISEKSEIFDDQFSVERPDGSNFTLKIRSTKLEDSAMYFCASSERTQEQFFGPGTRLTVL.

This clonotype was seen many times. The chain carries TRBV12-3 or TRBV12-4 and TRBJ1-1, with TRBD1 as a possible D gene (5 bases). V lost 6 bases, J lost 4 bases, and 15 bases lay in between. This CDR3 is 14 amino acids long. CDR3 residues: CASSLTGVGTEAFF. The CDR3 nucleotides are TGTGCCAGCAGCCTTACGGGGGTTGGCACTGAAGCTTTCTTT.

This clonotype was counted only a few times. The chain is built from TRBV6-5 and TRBJ2-1; D not certain. This CDR3 has 15 amino acids. Trimming pared 7 bases from V and 6 bases from J, leaving 19 bases between. CDR1 is MNHEY and CDR2 is SVGAGI in the germline V gene. As DNA, the CDR3 is TGTGCCAGCATGAAAGCGAGTCCCCCAGTCAATGAGCAGTTCTTC. Residues: CASMKASPPVNEQFF.

This clonotype has more than one count but fewer than ten. CDR3 coding DNA: TGCAGTGCTAGAATTTCTAGCACCGAGCAGTACTTC. It yields the protein CSARISSTEQYF. The chain recombines TRBV20-1 with TRBJ2-7, with TRBD2 as a possible D gene (5 bases). V was pared by 2 bases and J by 6 bases, with 11 bases between. The CDR3 consists of 12 residues. Looked up from germline, CDR1 is DFQATT and CDR2 is SNEGSKA (reference sequence).

V and J are TRBV29-1 and TRBJ2-1; 7 bases agree with TRBD1. V trimming: 6 bases; J trimming: 12 bases; junction bases outside the gene matches: 14. Germline values: CDR1 SQVTM, CDR2 ANQGSEA. The CDR3 extends over 13 amino acids. The CDR3 region has the DNA TGCAGCGTGGGGCAGGGGGACGTTACGGCGCAGTTCTTC. This encodes CSVGQGDVTAQFF.

This clonotype has only a few counts. The V gene is TRBV5-6, the J gene TRBJ1-5, with D perhaps matching TRBD1 (6 bases). Germline CDR1 is SGHDT and CDR2 is YYEEEE. This CDR3 has 16 residues. Trimming shortened V by 3 bases and J by 0 bases, and 13 bases separated the two germline ends. CDR3 bases: TGTGCCAGCAGCTCCAAACAGGGACTTAGCAATCAGCCCCAGCATTTT. Translation gives CASSSKQGLSNQPQHF.

In its sample, this clonotype was seen many times. The CDR3 spells CASSLASRGTEAFF. The CDR3 DNA follows: TGTGCCAGCAGCTTAGCATCCAGGGGGACTGAAGCTTTCTTT. V is TRBV7-8 and J is TRBJ1-1; TRBD1 agrees at 7 bases. Germline lookup yields CDR1 SGHVS and CDR2 FQNEAQ. J gave up 5 bases and V 0 bases, and 3 bases lay outside the gene matches. The CDR3 has 14 amino acids.

The rearrangement joins TRBV6-2 or TRBV6-3 to TRBJ2-3; the D is unclear. Germline values: CDR1 MNHEY, CDR2 SVGEGT. Trimming left V 5 bases short and J 2 bases short, with 17 bases between. The CDR3 runs to 16 residues. CDR3 sequence: CASSKRGGLDTDTQYF. In DNA, the CDR3 is TGTGCCAGCAGTAAACGAGGCGGCCTAGACACAGATACGCAGTATTTT.

Ten or more counts support this clonotype. The chain uses TRBV5-1 and TRBJ2-7; D is possibly TRBD1 (6 bases). The germline V gene has CDR1 SGHRS and CDR2 YFSETQ. Trimming shortened V by 4 bases and J by 3 bases, and 20 bases separated the two germline ends. This CDR3 spans 16 amino acids. The CDR3 here is CASSVAGQSFFYEQYF. CDR3 sequence (DNA): TGCGCCAGCAGCGTAGCAGGACAGTCGTTCTTCTACGAGCAGTACTTC. Combining the CDR3 with reference TRBV5-1 and TRBJ2-7 gives the whole variable domain KAGVTQTPRYLIKTRGQQVTLSCSPISGHRSVSWYQQTPGQGLQFLFEYFSETQRNKGNFPGRFSGRQFSNSRSEMNVSTLELGDSALYLCASSVAGQSFFYEQYFGPGTRLTVT.

There are a few counts of this clonotype. The chain carries TRBV7-6 and TRBJ2-1, with D possibly TRBD2 on 5 matching bases. Germline V gives CDR1 SGHVS, CDR2 FNYEAQ. Trimming shortened V by 1 base and J by 0 bases, and 10 bases separated the two germline ends. This CDR3 is 16 amino acids long. DNA for the CDR3: TGTGCCAGCAGCTTAGGTGGACTCTACTCCTACAATGAGCAGTTCTTC. Protein product: CASSLGGLYSYNEQFF.

Comments on this clonotype: A read error may be the cause here, since a much bigger clone is one base away. The chain uses TRBV12-3 or TRBV12-4 and TRBJ1-2, with D unclear. CDR3 size: 12 residues. The ends were cut back, 3 bases at V and 4 bases at J, with 6 bases in the middle. CDR3 in DNA: TGTGCCAGCAGTTTCGAGGGCTATGGCTACACCTTC. As protein: CASSFEGYGYTF.

This clonotype was observed at least ten times. The CDR3 sequence: CASSIGQYNQPQHF. Written as DNA, the CDR3 is TGTGCCAGCAGCATAGGACAGTACAATCAGCCCCAGCATTTT. V and J are TRBV5-5 and TRBJ1-5, with D tentatively TRBD1 (6 bases). Germline CDR1 and CDR2: SGHKS and YYEKEE (reference sequence). The CDR3 has 14 amino acids. V lost 4 bases and J 3 bases, leaving 11 bases between the germline ends.

The chain carries TRBV18 and TRBJ2-6; TRBD1 matches at 12 bases. CDR3 length: 17 residues. The germline V gene has CDR1 KGHSH and CDR2 LQKENI. V gave up 5 bases and J gave up 2 bases; unmatched junction bases: 4. CDR3 nucleotide sequence: TGTGCCAGCTCATCCCGGGACAGGGGGCCTGGGGCCAACGTCCTGACTTTC. Translating it yields CASSSRDRGPGANVLTF.

A few counts support this clonotype. The chain links TRBV28 to TRBJ2-2; D ambiguous. The length of the CDR3 is 14 residues. Trimming removed 2 bases from V and 6 bases from J, with 10 bases in between. Germline V gene lookup returns CDR1 MDHEN and CDR2 SYDVKM. CDR3 DNA: TGTGCCAGCAGTTTAGAAGCACCACCCGGGGAGCTGTTTTTT. Amino acid sequence: CASSLEAPPGELFF. Complete variable domain (other parts from reference TRBV28 and TRBJ2-2): DVKVTQSSRYLVKRTGEKVFLECVQDMDHENMFWYRQDPGLGLRLIYFSYDVKMKEKGDIPEGYSVSREKKERFSLILESASTNQTSMYLCASSLEAPPGELFFGEGSRLTVL.

The rearrangement uses TRBV28 and TRBJ2-4; the match to TRBD2 covers 10 bases. J lost 0 bases, V lost 2 bases, and 7 bases had no gene match. The CDR3 runs to 18 residues. Germline V gene lookup returns CDR1 MDHEN and CDR2 SYDVKM. For the CDR3, the DNA is TGTGCCAGCAGTTTAGAGGGACTAGCGATTCTAGCCAAAAACATTCAGTACTTC. Its translation is CASSLEGLAILAKNIQYF.

This clonotype was picked up many times. The chain has TRBV20-1 and TRBJ1-1; TRBD1 might be the D (5 bases). CDR1 is DFQATT, CDR2 SNEGSKA, per germline (reference sequence). V was cut by 6 bases and J by 0 bases, with 11 bases left in between. The CDR3 covers 13 residues. The CDR3 reads CSAGAGMNTEAFF. In nucleotides, the CDR3 is TGCAGTGCCGGGGCAGGGATGAACACTGAAGCTTTCTTT.

The genes are TRBV4-3 and TRBJ1-4; D gene unclear. The CDR3 runs to 13 residues. The germline V gene has CDR1 LGHNA and CDR2 YSLEER. Trimming cost V 0 bases and J 8 bases, with 7 bases left between them. Written as DNA, the CDR3 is TGCGCCAGCAGCCAAGATAGGTGGGAAAAACTGTTTTTT. Amino acid sequence: CASSQDRWEKLFF.

This clonotype was counted at least ten times. V is TRBV20-1 and J is TRBJ2-3; TRBD2 agrees at 12 bases. This CDR3 spans 15 amino acids. J gave up 4 bases and V 3 bases, and 5 bases lay outside the gene matches. Germline-derived CDR1 and CDR2 are DFQATT and SNEGSKA (reference sequence). This CDR3 is CSARALAGGPDTQYF. CDR3 DNA sequence: TGCAGTGCTAGGGCTCTAGCGGGAGGGCCAGATACGCAGTATTTT.

This clonotype was counted at least ten times. V and J are TRBV20-1 and TRBJ2-5; possible D gene TRBD2, 5 bases. V was cut by 5 bases and J by 3 bases, with 19 bases left in between. The CDR3 is 15 residues long. The germline CDR1 and CDR2 sequences are DFQATT and SNEGSKA (reference sequence). CDR3 amino acids: CSALSIRDREETQYF. For the CDR3, the DNA is TGCAGTGCTCTCTCAATCCGGGATCGGGAAGAGACCCAGTACTTC.

This clonotype was observed a few times. The V and J genes are TRBV10-3 and TRBJ1-3; D remains ambiguous. Germline-derived CDR1 and CDR2 are ENHRY and SYGVKD. This CDR3 is 14 amino acids long. V lost 7 bases and J lost 0, with 10 bases in between. CDR3: CAITGESSGNTIYF. In nucleotides, the CDR3 is TGTGCCATCACGGGAGAGAGCTCTGGAAACACCATATATTTT.

The chain combines TRBV2 with TRBJ1-2; 9 bases agree with TRBD1. Germline values: CDR1 SNHLY, CDR2 FYNNEI. The ends lost 5 bases at V and 4 bases at J; junction bases unmatched: 8. CDR3 length equals 15 residues. The CDR3 DNA reads as TGTGCCAGCAGTCTGGGACAGGGAAATAGCTATGGCTACACCTTC. The encoded protein is CASSLGQGNSYGYTF. Full variable domain (outside the CDR3, taken from reference TRBV2 and TRBJ1-2): EPEVTQTPSHQVTQMGQEVILRCVPISNHLYFYWYRQILGQKVEFLVSFYNNEISEKSEIFDDQFSVERPDGSNFTLKIRSTKLEDSAMYFCASSLGQGNSYGYTFGSGTRLTVV.

Many counts were recorded for this clonotype. The chain carries TRBV5-6 and TRBJ1-2; D unresolved. Per germline, CDR1 SGHDT and CDR2 YYEEEE. Trimming took off 2 bases at V and 6 bases at J, with 8 bases between the two ends. The CDR3 is 12 amino acids. DNA of the CDR3: TGTGCCAGCAGCTTAAGCTCCGATGGCTACACCTTC. This codes for CASSLSSDGYTF. The complete variable domain, with remaining parts taken from reference TRBV5-6 and TRBJ1-2, reads DAGVTQSPTHLIKTRGQQVTLRCSPKSGHDTVSWYQQALGQGPQFIFQYYEEEERQRGNFPDRFSGHQFPNYSSELNVNALLLGDSALYLCASSLSSDGYTFGSGTRLTVV.

In this sample, this clonotype turned up a few times. This sequence joins TRBV3-1 and TRBJ2-2; no clear D. The CDR3 is 15 residues long. Between the trimmed V and J ends, which lost 7 bases and 0 bases, there was a span of 12 bases. The germline V gene has CDR1 LGHDT and CDR2 YNNKEL (reference sequence). This chain's CDR3 is CASTWADSNTGELFF. The CDR3, as DNA: TGTGCCAGCACGTGGGCAGATTCGAACACCGGGGAGCTGTTTTTT.